The source of this T cell receptor beta chain is a study of blood T cell repertoires in COVID-19. Study context: Both acute and convalescent COVID-19 samples were obtained from the United States, Italy and Spain. From T cells, B-cell-depleted T cells, or PBMCs came the material, which was cDNA or gDNA.

Authors' data handling: Quantification of nucleated cells was approximated via reference gene primer amplification. Measured with immunoSEQ multiplex PCR; TCRdb has only the in-frame clones, and not every one. V, J and clone size reflect that table, while D and trimming were determined from the DNA. The sample records approximately 210,000 clones, 80% to 90% being singletons. The receptor was derived from a middle-aged woman with active or convalescent COVID-19. Material for sequencing was peripheral blood.

The CDR3 sequence is CASTLGGTAETQYF. The CDR3, as DNA: TGTGCCAGCACCCTGGGAGGGACCGCAGAGACCCAGTACTTC. This rearrangement joins TRBV2 to TRBJ2-5, with 7 bases matching TRBD2. The CDR3 spans 14 residues. Trimming at V came to 7 bases and at J to 4 bases, leaving 9 bases not matched to a gene. Per germline, CDR1 SNHLY and CDR2 FYNNEI.